The 11 T cell receptor beta chains listed next were all sequenced from one sample in a study of blood T cells in healthy people across ages. The second PCR ran roughly 6 to 11 cycles with a sample-barcoded 5' primer and J-beta primers. TCRdb called the 5' RACE reads again in MiXCR, with one record for every CDR3 protein. The repertoire consists of hundreds of thousands of distinct CDR3 sequences, with more than 20% occurring once and the leading ten covering 3% to 4.5%. The sample consisted of blood. The receptors were sampled from a man aged 65 to 79 in good health.

This clonotype was recorded a few times. Compared with germline, one end of the junction differs, possibly owing to a read error. V is TRBV7-8 and J is TRBJ2-5, with TRBD2 identical over 11 bases. The CDR3 consists of 14 residues. In germline, CDR1 is SGHVS, CDR2 FQNEAQ. CDR3 in DNA: TGTGCCAGCAGCGTAGCGGGAGGGCCTGAGGAGCAGTACTTC. This sequence encodes CASSVAGGPEEQYF.

This clonotype has just a few counts. The chain links TRBV28 to TRBJ1-1; weak D call: TRBD1 (6 bases). The CDR3 runs to 15 residues. Trimming shortened V by 3 bases and J by 2 bases, and 13 bases separated the two germline ends. The germline gives CDR1 MDHEN, CDR2 SYDVKM. The CDR3 here is CASSLVQGLNTEAFF. The CDR3 DNA is TGTGCCAGCAGTTTGGTGCAGGGGCTTAACACTGAAGCTTTCTTT.

This clonotype has a count of ten or more. The rearrangement joins TRBV21-1 to TRBJ2-1; the D call in the table, TRBD2, was not verified against the DNA. TRBV21-1 is flagged as a pseudogene. The CDR3 runs to 18 residues. The CDR3 coding sequence is TGTGCCAGCAGCAAACTCCCAATAGCGGGATTAGTTGGGAATGAGCAGTTCTTC. This gives the protein CASSKLPIAGLVGNEQFF.

This rearrangement joins TRBV6-5 to TRBJ2-7; 8 bases agree with TRBD1. CDR1 and CDR2 from the germline V gene are MNHEY and SVGAGI. The junction had 9 bases not matched to a gene; V was cut back by 5 bases and J by 6 bases. The CDR3 extends over 14 amino acids. The CDR3 reads CASSPGQAPSEQYF. DNA of the CDR3: TGTGCCAGCAGTCCGGGACAGGCGCCGTCCGAGCAGTACTTC.

This chain connects TRBV28 to TRBJ2-5; no reliable D call. The J call may not be correct, given that the DNA end is closer to TRBJ2-1. The CDR3 loop spans 15 amino acids. Per the germline V gene, CDR1 is MDHEN and CDR2 is SYDVKM. The DNA of the CDR3 is TGTGCCAGCAGTACACTTAGCCAGGTTTACAATGAGCAGTTCTTC. Amino acid sequence: CASSTLSQVYNEQFF.

In this sample, this clonotype turned up many times. The chain combines TRBV5-6 with TRBJ2-7; tentative D call: TRBD1 (6 bases). CDR3 length: 13 amino acids. Germline V gene lookup returns CDR1 SGHDT and CDR2 YYEEEE. Trimming left V 5 bases short and J 0 bases short, with 9 bases between. CDR3 DNA: TGTGCCAGCAGTCAGGGGATCTCCTACGAGCAGTACTTC. It translates to CASSQGISYEQYF.

The chain couples TRBV18 to TRBJ2-5, with TRBD2 matching over 10 bases. The DNA end is a closer match to TRBJ2-7, so the J assignment may be wrong. CDR3 length: 15 amino acids. Germline loops: CDR1 KGHSH, CDR2 LQKENI. The CDR3 spells CASSPIAGGFYEQYF. DNA for the CDR3: TGTGCCAGCTCACCAATAGCGGGAGGTTTCTACGAGCAGTACTTC.

A few counts support this clonotype. J is TRBJ1-4 and V is TRBV5-1; TRBD1 might be the D (5 bases). The CDR3 sequence is 14 residues long. Germline V CDR1 and CDR2: SGHRS, YFSETQ. Deletions cut 0 bases from V and 5 bases from J, with 8 bases between. CDR3 protein: CASSLAGRNEKLFF. For the CDR3, the DNA is TGCGCCAGCAGCTTGGCAGGGAGAAATGAAAAACTGTTTTTT.

In this sample, this clonotype turned up a few times. This chain links TRBV15 with TRBJ1-1, with D unresolved. Between the trimmed V and J ends, which lost 0 bases and 7 bases, there was a span of 15 bases. CDR3 length: 15 residues. Germline loops: CDR1 LNHNV, CDR2 YYDKDF (reference sequence). The CDR3 sequence is CATSRDPGQDGEAFF. CDR3 DNA: TGTGCCACCAGCAGAGATCCTGGCCAAGACGGTGAAGCTTTCTTT. Full variable domain (outside the CDR3, taken from reference TRBV15 and TRBJ1-1): DAMVIQNPRYQVTQFGKPVTLSCSQTLNHNVMYWYQQKSSQAPKLLFHYYDKDFNNEADTPDNFQSRRPNTSFCFLDIRSPGLGDTAMYLCATSRDPGQDGEAFFGQGTRLTVV.

The V and J genes are TRBV15 and TRBJ2-5, with D maybe TRBD1 (6 bases). Per germline, CDR1 LNHNV and CDR2 YYDKDF (reference sequence). V shed 1 base and J shed 2 bases, with 11 bases lying between them. This CDR3 spans 15 amino acids. The DNA for the CDR3 is TGTGCCACCAGCAGAGCCGGGACACCACAAGAGACCCAGTACTTC. Translated, it gives CATSRAGTPQETQYF.

V usage is TRBV11-2 and J usage is TRBJ1-2; D call uncertain. This CDR3 spans 12 amino acids. V dropped 5 bases and J dropped 4 bases, with 8 bases sitting between them. Per the germline V gene, CDR1 is SGHAT and CDR2 is FQNNGV. The CDR3 region has the DNA TGTGCCAGCAGCGGCATGAGCTATGGCTACACCTTC. This gives the protein CASSGMSYGYTF.